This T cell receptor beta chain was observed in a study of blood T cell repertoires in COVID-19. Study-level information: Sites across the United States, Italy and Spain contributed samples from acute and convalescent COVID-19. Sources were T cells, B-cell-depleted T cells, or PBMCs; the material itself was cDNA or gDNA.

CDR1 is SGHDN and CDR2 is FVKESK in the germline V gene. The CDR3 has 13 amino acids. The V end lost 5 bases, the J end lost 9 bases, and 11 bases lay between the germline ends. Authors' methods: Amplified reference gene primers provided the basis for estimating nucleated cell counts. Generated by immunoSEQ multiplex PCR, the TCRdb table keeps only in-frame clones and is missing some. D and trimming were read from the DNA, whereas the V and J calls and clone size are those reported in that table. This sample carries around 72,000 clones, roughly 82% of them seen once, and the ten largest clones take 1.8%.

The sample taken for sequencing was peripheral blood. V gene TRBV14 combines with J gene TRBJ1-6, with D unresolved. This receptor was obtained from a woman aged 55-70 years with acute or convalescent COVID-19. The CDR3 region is CASSVAGSSPLHF. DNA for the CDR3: TGTGCCAGCAGCGTGGCGGGCTCTTCACCCCTCCACTTT.